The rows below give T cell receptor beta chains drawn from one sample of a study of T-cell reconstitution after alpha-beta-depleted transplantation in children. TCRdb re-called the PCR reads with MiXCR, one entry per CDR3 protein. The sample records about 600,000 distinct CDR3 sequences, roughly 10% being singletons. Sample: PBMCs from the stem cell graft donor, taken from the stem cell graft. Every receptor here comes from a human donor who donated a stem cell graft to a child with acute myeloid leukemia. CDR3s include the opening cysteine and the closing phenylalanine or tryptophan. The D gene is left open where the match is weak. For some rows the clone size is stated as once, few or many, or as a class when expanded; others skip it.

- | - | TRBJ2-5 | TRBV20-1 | CSAPTPGWFQETQYF | TGCAGTGCCCCCACCCCGGGGTGGTTCCAAGAGACCCAGTACTTC
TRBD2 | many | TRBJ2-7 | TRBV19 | CASSATSGSYEQYF | TGTGCCAGTAGTGCAACTAGCGGGAGTTACGAGCAGTACTTC
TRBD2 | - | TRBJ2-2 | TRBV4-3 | CASSQDSGVAGPGELFF | TGCGCCAGCAGCCAAGATTCGGGGGTAGCGGGCCCCGGGGAGCTGTTTTTT
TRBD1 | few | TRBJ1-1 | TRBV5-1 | CASSNPPGQQTFF | TGCGCCAGCAGCAACCCTCCGGGACAGCAAACTTTCTTT
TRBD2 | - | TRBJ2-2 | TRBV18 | CASSGLAGRLDTGELFF | TGTGCCAGCTCAGGGCTAGCGGGAAGACTCGACACCGGGGAGCTGTTTTTT
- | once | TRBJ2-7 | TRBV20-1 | CSARDQKGSPHEQYF | TGCAGTGCTAGAGATCAGAAGGGGAGCCCCCACGAGCAGTACTTC
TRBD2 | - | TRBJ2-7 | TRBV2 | CASSESTSGSLEQYF | TGTGCCAGCAGTGAATCGACTAGCGGGAGCCTGGAGCAGTACTTC
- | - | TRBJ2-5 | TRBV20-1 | CSARDLGQETQYF | TGCAGTGCTAGAGATCTGGGGCAAGAGACCCAGTACTTC
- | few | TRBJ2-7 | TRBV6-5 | CAIGPGLREQYF | TGTGCCATAGGACCCGGTTTGCGGGAGCAGTACTTC
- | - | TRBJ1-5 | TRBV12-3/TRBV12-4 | CASSFSAAGLKPQHF | TGTGCCAGCAGTTTCAGTGCCGCGGGTTTGAAGCCCCAGCATTTT
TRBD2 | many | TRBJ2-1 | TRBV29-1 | CSVLIAGPDNEQFF | TGCAGCGTGCTGATAGCGGGACCGGACAATGAGCAGTTCTTC
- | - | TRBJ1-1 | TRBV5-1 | CASSLSSMNTEAFF | TGCGCCAGCAGCTTGTCGTCTATGAACACTGAAGCTTTCTTT
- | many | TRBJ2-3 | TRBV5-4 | CASSLVLFGSSDTQYF | TGTGCCAGCAGCTTGGTGCTGTTCGGGTCGTCAGATACGCAGTATTTT
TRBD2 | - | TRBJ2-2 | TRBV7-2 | CASSTGLAGTGELFF | TGTGCCAGCAGCACGGGACTAGCGGGAACCGGGGAGCTGTTTTTT
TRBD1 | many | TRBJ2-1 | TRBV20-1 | CSARAGPGQGYNEQFF | TGCAGTGCTAGAGCGGGACCGGGACAGGGATACAATGAGCAGTTCTTC